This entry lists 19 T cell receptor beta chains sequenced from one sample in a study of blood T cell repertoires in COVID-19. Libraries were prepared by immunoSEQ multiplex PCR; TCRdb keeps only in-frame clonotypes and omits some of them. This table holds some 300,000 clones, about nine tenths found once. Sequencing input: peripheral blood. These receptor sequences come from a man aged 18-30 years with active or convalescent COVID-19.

In DNA form, the CDR3 reads TGCGCCAGCAGTTTTGGGAGCATGAGCTACGAGCAGTACTTC. It codes for CASSFGSMSYEQYF. The gene calls are TRBV5-1 and TRBJ2-7, with a tentative D call TRBD2 (5 bases). Germline CDR1 and CDR2: SGHRS and YFSETQ. V was pared by 5 bases and J by 3 bases, with 15 bases between. The CDR3 has 14 residues. Together with reference TRBV5-1 and TRBJ2-7, the CDR3 gives the full variable domain: KAGVTQTPRYLIKTRGQQVTLSCSPISGHRSVSWYQQTPGQGLQFLFEYFSETQRNKGNFPGRFSGRQFSNSRSEMNVSTLELGDSALYLCASSFGSMSYEQYFGPGTRLTVT.

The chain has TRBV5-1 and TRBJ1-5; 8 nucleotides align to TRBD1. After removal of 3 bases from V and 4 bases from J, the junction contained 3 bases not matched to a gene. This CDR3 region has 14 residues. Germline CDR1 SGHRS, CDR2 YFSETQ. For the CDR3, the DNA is TGCGCCAGCAGCTCCGGGACAGGAAATCAGCCCCAGCATTTT. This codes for CASSSGTGNQPQHF.

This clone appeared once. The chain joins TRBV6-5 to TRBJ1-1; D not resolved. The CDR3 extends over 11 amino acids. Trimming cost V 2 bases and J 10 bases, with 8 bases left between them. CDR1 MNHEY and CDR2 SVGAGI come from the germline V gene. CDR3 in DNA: TGTGCCAGCAGTTACGCGGGAAGAGCTTTCTTT. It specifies CASSYAGRAFF.

The CDR3 DNA reads as TGTGCCAGTAGTAGTAGCTCTGGGGCCAACGTCCTGACTTTC. This encodes CASSSSSGANVLTF. The chain joins TRBV19 to TRBJ2-6; D remains unclear. Germline CDR1 and CDR2: LNHDA and SQIVND (reference sequence). This CDR3 has 14 amino acids. Trimming stripped 4 bases from V and 0 bases from J, with 4 bases between.

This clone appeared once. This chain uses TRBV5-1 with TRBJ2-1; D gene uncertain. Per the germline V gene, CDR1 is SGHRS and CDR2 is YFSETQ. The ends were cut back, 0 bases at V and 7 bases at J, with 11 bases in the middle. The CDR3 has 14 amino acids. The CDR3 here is CASSLATWANEQFF. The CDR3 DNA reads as TGCGCCAGCAGCTTGGCAACATGGGCGAATGAGCAGTTCTTC.

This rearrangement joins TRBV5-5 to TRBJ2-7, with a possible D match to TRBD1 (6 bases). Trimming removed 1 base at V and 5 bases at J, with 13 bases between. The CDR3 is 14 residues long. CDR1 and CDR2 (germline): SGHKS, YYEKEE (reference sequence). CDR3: CASSLITGPHEQYF. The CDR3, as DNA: TGTGCCAGCAGCTTGATAACAGGGCCCCACGAGCAGTACTTC.

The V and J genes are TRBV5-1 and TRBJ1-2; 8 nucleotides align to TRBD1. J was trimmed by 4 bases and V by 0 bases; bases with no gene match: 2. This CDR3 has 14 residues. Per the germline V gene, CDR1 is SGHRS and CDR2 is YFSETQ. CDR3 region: CASSLGQGLYGYTF. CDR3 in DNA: TGCGCCAGCAGCTTGGGACAGGGGCTCTATGGCTACACCTTC.

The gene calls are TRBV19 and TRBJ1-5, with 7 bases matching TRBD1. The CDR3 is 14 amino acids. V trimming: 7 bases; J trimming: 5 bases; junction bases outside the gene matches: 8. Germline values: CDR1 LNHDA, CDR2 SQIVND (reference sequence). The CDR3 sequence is CASTGYRGDQPQHF. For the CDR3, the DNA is TGTGCCAGTACCGGATACAGGGGCGATCAGCCCCAGCATTTT.

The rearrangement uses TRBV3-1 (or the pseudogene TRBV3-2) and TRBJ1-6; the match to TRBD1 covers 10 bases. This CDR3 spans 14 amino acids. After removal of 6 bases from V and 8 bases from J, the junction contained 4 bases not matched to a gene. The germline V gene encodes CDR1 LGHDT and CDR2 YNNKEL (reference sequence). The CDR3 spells CASRRGQGYSPLHF. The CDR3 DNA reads TGTGCCAGCAGAAGGGGACAGGGGTATTCACCCCTCCACTTT.

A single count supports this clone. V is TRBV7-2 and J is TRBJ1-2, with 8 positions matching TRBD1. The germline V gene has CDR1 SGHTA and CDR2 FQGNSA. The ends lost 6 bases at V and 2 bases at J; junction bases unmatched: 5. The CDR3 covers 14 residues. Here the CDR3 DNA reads TGTGCCAGCAGACGGGACAGGACGAACTATGGCTACACCTTC. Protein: CASRRDRTNYGYTF.

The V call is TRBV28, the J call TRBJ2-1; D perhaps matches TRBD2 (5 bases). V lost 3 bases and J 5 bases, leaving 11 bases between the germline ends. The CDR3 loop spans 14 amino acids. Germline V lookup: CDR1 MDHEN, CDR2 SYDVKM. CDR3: CASSFSGLHNEQFF. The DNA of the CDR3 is TGTGCCAGCAGTTTCTCGGGATTACACAATGAGCAGTTCTTC.

CDR3 protein: CASRSGEGDTGELFF. CDR3 DNA sequence: TGTGCCAGCAGGTCAGGGGAAGGGGACACCGGGGAGCTGTTTTTT. V is TRBV27 and J is TRBJ2-2; D perhaps matches TRBD1 (6 bases). Germline V CDR1 and CDR2: MNHEY, SMNVEV (reference sequence). V was shortened by 6 bases and J by 3 bases, with 14 bases between the two germline ends. There are 15 residues in the CDR3.

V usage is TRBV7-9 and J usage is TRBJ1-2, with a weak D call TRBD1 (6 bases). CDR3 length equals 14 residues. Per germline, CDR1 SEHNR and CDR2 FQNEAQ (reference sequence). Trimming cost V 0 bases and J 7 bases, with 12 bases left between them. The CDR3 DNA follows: TGTGCCAGCAGCTTAGCAACCTCAGGGGTTGGCTACACCTTC. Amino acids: CASSLATSGVGYTF.

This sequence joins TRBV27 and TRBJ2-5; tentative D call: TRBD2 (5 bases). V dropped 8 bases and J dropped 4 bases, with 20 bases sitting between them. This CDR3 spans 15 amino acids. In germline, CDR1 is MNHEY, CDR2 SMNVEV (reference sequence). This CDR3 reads CASAVYLGVGETQYF. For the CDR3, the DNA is TGTGCCAGCGCCGTCTATCTGGGAGTAGGAGAGACCCAGTACTTC.

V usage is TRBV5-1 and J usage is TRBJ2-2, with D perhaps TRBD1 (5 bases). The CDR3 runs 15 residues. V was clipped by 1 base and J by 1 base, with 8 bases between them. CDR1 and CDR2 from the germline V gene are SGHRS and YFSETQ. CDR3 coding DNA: TGCGCCAGCAGCTTGTATGGACAGAACACCGGGGAGCTGTTTTTT. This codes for CASSLYGQNTGELFF.

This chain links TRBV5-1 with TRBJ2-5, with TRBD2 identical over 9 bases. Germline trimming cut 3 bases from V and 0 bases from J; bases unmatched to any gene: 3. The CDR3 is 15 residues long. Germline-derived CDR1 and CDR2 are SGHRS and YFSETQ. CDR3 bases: TGCGCCAGCAGCTCGACTAGCGGCTACCAAGAGACCCAGTACTTC. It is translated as CASSSTSGYQETQYF.

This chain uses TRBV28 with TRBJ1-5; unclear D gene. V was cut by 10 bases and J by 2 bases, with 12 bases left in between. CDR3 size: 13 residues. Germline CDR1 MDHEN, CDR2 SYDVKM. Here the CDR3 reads CATTLAGNQPQHF. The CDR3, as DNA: TGTGCCACCACACTCGCGGGCAATCAGCCCCAGCATTTT.

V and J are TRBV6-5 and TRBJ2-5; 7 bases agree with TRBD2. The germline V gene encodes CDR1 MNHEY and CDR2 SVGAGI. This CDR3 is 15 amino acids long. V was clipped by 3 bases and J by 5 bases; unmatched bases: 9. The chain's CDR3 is CASSYVGGPSETQYF. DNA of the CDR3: TGTGCCAGCAGTTATGTGGGAGGGCCGTCGGAGACCCAGTACTTC.

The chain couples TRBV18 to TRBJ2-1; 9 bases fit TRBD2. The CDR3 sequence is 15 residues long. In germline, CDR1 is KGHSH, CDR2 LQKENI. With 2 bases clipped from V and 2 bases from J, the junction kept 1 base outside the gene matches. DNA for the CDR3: TGTGCCAGCTCACCATTAGCGGGGGCCTACAATGAGCAGTTCTTC. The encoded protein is CASSPLAGAYNEQFF.